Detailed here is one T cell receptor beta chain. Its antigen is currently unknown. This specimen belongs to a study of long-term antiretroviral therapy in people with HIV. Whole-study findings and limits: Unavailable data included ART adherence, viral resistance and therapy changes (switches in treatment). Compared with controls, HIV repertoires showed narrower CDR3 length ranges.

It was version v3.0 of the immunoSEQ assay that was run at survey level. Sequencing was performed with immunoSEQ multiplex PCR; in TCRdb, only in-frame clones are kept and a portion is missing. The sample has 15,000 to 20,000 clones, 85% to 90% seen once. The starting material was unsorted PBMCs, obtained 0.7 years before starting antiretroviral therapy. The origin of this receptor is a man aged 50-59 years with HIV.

In DNA form, the CDR3 reads TGCAGCGGAGTAGGGGGTGACTATGGCTACACCTTC. Its protein product is CSGVGGDYGYTF. The V call is TRBV29-1, the J call TRBJ1-2, with a tentative D call TRBD1 (6 bases). The V gene's germline CDR1 is SQVTM and CDR2 ANQGSEA. CDR3 length: 12 amino acids. V was clipped by 7 bases and J by 3 bases, with 12 bases between them. The full variable domain, rest sourced from reference TRBV29-1 and TRBJ1-2, is SAVISQKPSRDICQRGTSLTIQCQVDSQVTMMFWYRQQPGQSLTLIATANQGSEATYESGFVIDKFPISRPNLTFSTLTVSNMSPEDSSIYLCSGVGGDYGYTFGSGTRLTVV.